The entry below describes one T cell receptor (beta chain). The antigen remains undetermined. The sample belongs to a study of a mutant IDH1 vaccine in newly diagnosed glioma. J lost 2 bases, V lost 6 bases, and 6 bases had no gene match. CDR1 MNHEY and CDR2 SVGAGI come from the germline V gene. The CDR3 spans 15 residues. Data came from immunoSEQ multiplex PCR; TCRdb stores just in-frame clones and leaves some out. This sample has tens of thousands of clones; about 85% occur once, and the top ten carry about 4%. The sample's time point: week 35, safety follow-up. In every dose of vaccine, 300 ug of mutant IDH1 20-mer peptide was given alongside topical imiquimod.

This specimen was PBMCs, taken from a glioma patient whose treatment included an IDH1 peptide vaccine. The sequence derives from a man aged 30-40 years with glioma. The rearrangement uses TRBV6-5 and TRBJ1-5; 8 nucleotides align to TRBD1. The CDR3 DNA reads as TGTGCCAGCAGGGCAGGGGGCGGGGGCAATCAGCCCCAGCATTTT. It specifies CASRAGGGGNQPQHF.